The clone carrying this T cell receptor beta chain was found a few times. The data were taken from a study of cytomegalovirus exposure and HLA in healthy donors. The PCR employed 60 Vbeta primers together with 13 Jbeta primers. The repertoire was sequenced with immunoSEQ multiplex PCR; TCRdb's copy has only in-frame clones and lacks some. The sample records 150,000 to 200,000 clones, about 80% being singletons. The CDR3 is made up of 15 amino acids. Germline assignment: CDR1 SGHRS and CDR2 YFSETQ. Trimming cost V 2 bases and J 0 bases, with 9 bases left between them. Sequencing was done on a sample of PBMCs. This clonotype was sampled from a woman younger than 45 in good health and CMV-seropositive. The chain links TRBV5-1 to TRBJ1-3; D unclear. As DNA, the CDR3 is TGCGCCAGCAGCTTATCAGACAACTCTGGAAACACCATATATTTT. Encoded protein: CASSLSDNSGNTIYF.